This TCR beta chain derives from a study of T-cell reconstitution after alpha-beta-depleted transplantation in children. V was cut by 6 bases and J by 4 bases, with 12 bases left in between. The CDR3 loop spans 13 amino acids. Construction of the TCRbeta library involved unique molecular identifiers. TCRdb passed the PCR reads through MiXCR, listing each CDR3 protein once. The data contain around 600,000 distinct CDR3 sequences, roughly 23% of them seen just once; the ten biggest clones take up approximately 14%. The starting material was PBMCs, mostly from graft donor cells, obtained 360 days after TCRalphabeta/CD19-depleted stem cell transplant. This chain joins TRBV12-3 or TRBV12-4 and TRBJ2-5; no firm D call. The clonotype comes from a boy less than two years old who had a stem cell transplant for acute myeloid leukemia, so the T cells may come from the graft donor. CDR3 in DNA: TGTGCCAGCAGCCGACACCAGATAGAGACCCAGTACTTC. Its translation is CASSRHQIETQYF.